Sequencing of this TCR beta chain was carried out in a study of shared clonotypes between healthy human individuals. Study observations and caveats: Represented genetic and exposure-history diversity was restricted by having few donors.

Here immunoSEQ multiplex PCR was the method, and the copy in TCRdb shows in-frame clones only, minus some. Among 2 million to 2.5 million clones listed, approximately 95% were seen once. The CDR3 is made up of 13 amino acids. Trimming took off 1 base at V and 9 bases at J, with 10 bases between the two ends. Germline V lookup: CDR1 GTSNPN, CDR2 SVGIG (reference sequence). A remark on this clone: What it binds is not known.

Sequenced input: naive CD4+ T cells sorted from blood. Subset in this sample: CD45RA+ positively selected. This chain joins TRBV30 and TRBJ1-6, with D unresolved. The sequence came from a man aged 18 to 29 in good health. The CDR3 DNA sequence: TGTGCCTGGAGTGATCCCTGGGGTTCACCCCTCCACTTT. This encodes CAWSDPWGSPLHF.